This entry concerns a single TCR beta chain. No antigen is known for it. This specimen comes from a study of early T cells in non-severe SARS-CoV-2 infection. Study overall: The chains were unpaired, and the sequenced material was bulk RNA from unsorted whole blood.

Trimming shortened V by 3 bases and J by 0 bases, and 15 bases separated the two germline ends. This CDR3 is built from 18 residues. Germline CDR1 MGHRA, CDR2 YSYEKL. General study results and limits: Database matching using VDJdb favored anti-spike CD8 responses, with private and CD4 specificities left missing.

Individual cDNA molecules were tagged with unique molecular identifiers. TCRdb analysed the 5' RACE reads with MiXCR anew, one entry per CDR3 protein. The sample carries tens of thousands of distinct CDR3 sequences, around 12% recorded once. Material: whole blood. This TCR was sampled from an adult who was a healthcare worker with PCR-confirmed SARS-CoV-2 infection or an uninfected control (not recorded which). The genes are TRBV4-1 and TRBJ2-6, with TRBD2 as a possible D gene (7 bases). The CDR3 protein is CASSQTTGGGSGANVLTF. The CDR3, as DNA: TGCGCCAGCAGCCAGACGACAGGCGGGGGCTCTGGGGCCAACGTCCTGACTTTC.